These T cell receptor beta chains were read from a single sample in a study of cytotoxic CD8 clonotypes in ibrutinib-treated CLL. Here immunoSEQ multiplex PCR was the method, and the copy in TCRdb shows in-frame clones only, minus some. The sample consists of about 76,000 clones, around 78% of them appearing once. The input for sequencing was PBMCs, taken after 24 months of ibrutinib treatment. Every receptor here comes from a human donor with chronic lymphocytic leukemia. The CDR3 runs from the conserved cysteine through the conserved F or W. The D gene is left open where the match is weak. Clone size appears in some rows only: once, few, many, or a class for an expanded clone.

CDR3nt: TGCAGCGTTGAGCGACAGGGACATGGCTACACCTTC
CDR3aa: CSVERQGHGYTF
abundance: few
j_gene: TRBJ1-2
d_gene: TRBD1
v_gene: TRBV29-1

CDR3nt: TGTGCCAGTACCTTAGGGCAGGGTTCATCCTACGAGCAGTACTTC
CDR3aa: CASTLGQGSSYEQYF
abundance: .
j_gene: TRBJ2-7
d_gene: .
v_gene: TRBV19

CDR3nt: TGTGCCAGCAGCTTAGGACAAGGCTCCTACAATGAGCAGTTCTTC
CDR3aa: CASSLGQGSYNEQFF
abundance: .
j_gene: TRBJ2-1
d_gene: .
v_gene: TRBV5-4

CDR3nt: TGCGCCAGCAGCACTGGACAGGGGAAGGGTACGCAGTATTTT
CDR3aa: CASSTGQGKGTQYF
abundance: .
j_gene: TRBJ2-3
d_gene: TRBD1
v_gene: TRBV5-1

CDR3nt: TGTGCCAGCAGTTTCCGGGGACTAGCGGGGGGGGCCGTTTACGAGCAGTACTTC
CDR3aa: CASSFRGLAGGAVYEQYF
abundance: once
j_gene: TRBJ2-7
d_gene: TRBD2
v_gene: TRBV27

CDR3nt: TGTGCCAGCAGCGTAGCGGGGACTGGGGCCAACGTCCTGACTTTC
CDR3aa: CASSVAGTGANVLTF
abundance: .
j_gene: TRBJ2-6
d_gene: .
v_gene: TRBV9

CDR3nt: TGTGCTAGTGGTCTCGGGGTATCAGGAGAGACCCAGTACTTC
CDR3aa: CASGLGVSGETQYF
abundance: few
j_gene: TRBJ2-5
d_gene: .
v_gene: TRBV12-5

CDR3nt: TGTGCCAGCAGCTTTCCGCAGGGGAGCGAAAAACTGTTTTTT
CDR3aa: CASSFPQGSEKLFF
abundance: .
j_gene: TRBJ1-4
d_gene: .
v_gene: TRBV7-2

CDR3nt: TGTGCCAGCAGCTTGGTCCAGGGGGCTGGCGGCTACACCTTC
CDR3aa: CASSLVQGAGGYTF
abundance: .
j_gene: TRBJ1-2
d_gene: TRBD1
v_gene: TRBV5-4

CDR3nt: TGTGCCAGCTCACCCCGACCCGGGTCAGACCAAGAGACCCAGTACTTC
CDR3aa: CASSPRPGSDQETQYF
abundance: .
j_gene: TRBJ2-5
d_gene: .
v_gene: TRBV18

CDR3nt: TGTGCCAGCAGTGATGGCGGGAGGGCGTCCAGTGAGCAGTTCTTC
CDR3aa: CASSDGGRASSEQFF
abundance: .
j_gene: TRBJ2-1
d_gene: TRBD2
v_gene: TRBV6-1

CDR3nt: TGTGCCAGCAGCTTAAATCCGATCGGCAGGGTTACAGATACGCAGTATTTT
CDR3aa: CASSLNPIGRVTDTQYF
abundance: .
j_gene: TRBJ2-3
d_gene: .
v_gene: TRBV11-1

CDR3nt: TGTGCCAGCAGCCAAGGGACAGGGCAAGAGCAGCCCCAGCATTTT
CDR3aa: CASSQGTGQEQPQHF
abundance: .
j_gene: TRBJ1-5
d_gene: TRBD1
v_gene: TRBV4-2

CDR3nt: TGTGCCAGCTCACCCGGGGGCTCTGGGGCCAACGTCCTGACTTTC
CDR3aa: CASSPGGSGANVLTF
abundance: .
j_gene: TRBJ2-6
d_gene: .
v_gene: TRBV18